This T cell receptor (beta chain) was documented in a study of shared clonotypes between healthy human individuals. Sequencing was performed with immunoSEQ multiplex PCR; in TCRdb, only in-frame clones are kept and a portion is missing. The sample contains approximately 470,000 clones, roughly 80% of which appear only once. This CDR3 has 11 amino acids. V was cut by 5 bases and J by 3 bases, with 6 bases left in between. Germline V gene lookup returns CDR1 GTSNPN and CDR2 SVGIG (reference sequence). Input material: PBMCs. The rearrangement uses TRBV30 and TRBJ2-3; D is unclear. The sequence was collected from a woman in her thirties or forties in good health. Some clones in this sample may be carry-over from other donors' samples. The CDR3 reads CAWANTDTQYF. CDR3 in DNA: TGTGCCTGGGCGAATACAGATACGCAGTATTTT.